These T cell receptor beta chains were read from a single sample in a study of OX40 agonist ivuxolimab in advanced cancers. The method was immunoSEQ multiplex PCR; TCRdb's version includes in-frame clones alone and lacks a portion of them. Of nearly 90,000 clones in the sample, just under 90% were seen once. The sample was CD4+ or CD8+ T cells sorted from blood, taken in a trial of the OX40 agonist ivuxolimab. All receptors derive from an adult with an advanced solid tumor such as melanoma, head and neck, liver or kidney cancer. CDR3s include the opening cysteine and the closing phenylalanine or tryptophan. Each record gives: J gene, D gene, CDR3 length, clone size, V gene, CDR3 protein, CDR3 DNA. The D gene is left open where the match is weak. Clone size, where shown, is once, few, many, or a class for clones that have expanded.

TRBJ2-3,.,14,.,TRBV7-2,CASSLGQAGDTQYF,TGTGCCAGCAGCTTAGGCCAGGCGGGAGATACGCAGTATTTT
TRBJ1-5,.,13,.,TRBV28,CASSLVSNQPQHF,TGTGCCAGCAGTTTGGTGAGCAATCAGCCCCAGCATTTT
TRBJ1-2,.,13,.,TRBV19,CASSARGRYGYTF,TGTGCCAGTAGTGCGAGGGGCCGCTATGGCTACACCTTC
TRBJ2-7,.,13,.,TRBV6-5,CASSYSDSYEQYF,TGTGCCAGCAGTTACTCGGATAGCTACGAGCAGTACTTC
TRBJ2-3,TRBD2,15,.,TRBV6-5,CASSYMRGSTDTQYF,TGTGCCAGCAGTTACATGCGGGGGAGCACAGATACGCAGTATTTT
TRBJ2-5,TRBD1,14,once,TRBV27,CASTLNRGQETQYF,TGTGCCAGCACCTTAAACAGGGGCCAAGAGACCCAGTACTTC
TRBJ1-1,TRBD1,14,.,TRBV14,CASSAYRGGAEAFF,TGTGCCAGCAGCGCTTACAGGGGGGGCGCTGAAGCTTTCTTT
TRBJ2-5,.,17,.,TRBV7-3,CASSLGFGRGQAETQYF,TGTGCCAGCAGCTTGGGGTTCGGGCGGGGGCAAGCTGAAACCCAGTACTTC
TRBJ2-7,.,11,few,TRBV7-2,CASSLTGEQYF,TGTGCCAGCAGCTTAACAGGCGAGCAGTACTTC
TRBJ1-4,TRBD1,12,once,TRBV6-1,CASRTGVEKLFF,TGTGCCAGCAGAACAGGGGTTGAAAAACTGTTTTTT
TRBJ2-7,.,13,.,TRBV10-1,CAIQGNLNYEQYF,TGCGCCATACAGGGAAACTTAAATTACGAGCAGTACTTC
TRBJ1-4,TRBD1,14,.,TRBV27,CASTKTGVGEKLFF,TGTGCCAGCACCAAGACAGGGGTGGGTGAAAAACTGTTTTTT
TRBJ1-3,.,14,.,TRBV7-9,CASSSESSGNTIYF,TGTGCCAGCAGCTCCGAGAGCTCTGGAAACACCATATATTTT
TRBJ2-3,.,16,.,TRBV7-3,CASSLARRPGTDTQYF,TGTGCCAGCAGCTTAGCAAGACGCCCTGGCACAGATACGCAGTATTTT
TRBJ2-1,.,14,.,TRBV5-4,CASSSWGRYNEQFF,TGTGCCAGCAGCTCATGGGGGCGCTACAATGAGCAGTTCTTC
TRBJ2-7,TRBD2,16,.,TRBV7-2,CTSSLEATSRRYEQYF,TGTACCAGCAGCTTAGAAGCGACTAGCCGGCGGTACGAGCAATACTTC
TRBJ1-1,.,13,.,TRBV10-3,CAISESKGTEAFF,TGTGCCATCAGTGAGTCGAAGGGCACTGAAGCTTTCTTT